Each of the 29 T cell receptor beta chains below was sequenced from the same sample in a study of beta chain features in type 1 diabetes listed by TCRdb under 2018. General findings and caveats noted by the study authors: In all four CD4+ subsets, TCRB CDR3 length was moderately but significantly shorter in type 1 diabetes patients.

No cognate antigen is known for these TCRs. The library came from the immunoSEQ multiplex PCR assay. The entire amount of isolated RNA was reverse transcribed using the High Capacity cDNA Reverse Transcription Kit, so the sequenced TCRB transcripts were expressed ones. TCRdb's version of the immuneACCESS table is confined to in-frame rearrangements and falls short of the full clone set. An unresolved V gene accounts for under half of the shortfall where checked; the remainder is of unknown origin. Present in this sample are 250,000 to 350,000 clones, approximately 15% of which were seen just once. The ten largest make up about 0.014% of the sample. The sequenced material came from naive CD4+ T cells from blood. Read against the paper, the sample's cell subset or site label means: true naive CD4+ T cells. The receptors originated from a man aged 18-30 years with type 1 diabetes.

This clone was seen a few times. The genes are TRBV21-1 and TRBJ2-6; the tabulated D call, TRBD2, remains unverified against the DNA. TRBV21-1 is a documented pseudogene. This CDR3 spans 15 amino acids. CDR3 loop: CASTERECGANVLTF. The CDR3, as DNA: TGTGCCAGCACGGAGCGGGAATGCGGGGCCAACGTCCTGACTTTC.

This clone appeared a few times. The V call is TRBV19, the J call TRBJ2-3; 8 bases are shared with TRBD2. Trimming at V came to 11 bases and at J to 3 bases, leaving 7 bases not matched to a gene. This CDR3 contains 13 residues. Per germline, CDR1 LNHDA and CDR2 SQIVND (reference sequence). CDR3 bases: TGTGCCTCCCGGGGGGGTGGTACAGATACGCAGTATTTT. Its translation is CASRGGGTDTQYF.

The chain is built from TRBV19 and TRBJ1-6, with unresolved D. Germline-derived CDR1 and CDR2 are LNHDA and SQIVND (reference sequence). The CDR3 totals 13 residues. V was trimmed by 3 bases and J by 3 bases, leaving 3 bases between them. CDR3 in amino acids: CASSIGYNSPLHF. CDR3 DNA sequence: TGTGCCAGTAGTATCGGCTATAATTCACCCCTCCACTTT. Combining the CDR3 with reference TRBV19 and TRBJ1-6 gives the whole variable domain DGGITQSPKYLFRKEGQNVTLSCEQNLNHDAMYWYRQDPGQGLRLIYYSQIVNDFQKGDIAEGYSVSREKKESFPLTVTSAQKNPTAFYLCASSIGYNSPLHFGNGTRLTVT.

In nucleotides, the CDR3 is TGTGCCACCCGACGGACTAGCGGCAATGAGCAGTTCTTC. This encodes CATRRTSGNEQFF. This rearrangement joins TRBV2 to TRBJ2-1; 10 positions match TRBD2. The ends lost 10 bases at V and 6 bases at J; junction bases unmatched: 6. Germline assignment: CDR1 SNHLY and CDR2 FYNNEI. The CDR3 is 13 residues long.

The rearrangement links TRBV6-5 to TRBJ1-2; tentative D call: TRBD1 (6 bases). The ends were cut back, 6 bases at V and 0 bases at J, with 14 bases in the middle. The length of the CDR3 is 15 residues. CDR1 is MNHEY and CDR2 is SVGAGI in the germline V gene. This CDR3 reads CASRPGTTANYGYTF. In nucleotides, the CDR3 is TGTGCCAGCAGACCCGGGACAACAGCTAACTATGGCTACACCTTC.

This clone was counted between two and nine times. This sequence joins TRBV7-7 and TRBJ2-1; D perhaps matches TRBD1 (6 bases). Trimming removed 5 bases at V and 10 bases at J, with 12 bases between. Per the germline V gene, CDR1 is SSHAT and CDR2 is FNYEAQ (reference sequence). The CDR3 covers 12 residues. CDR3: CASSPGTQEQFF. DNA of the CDR3: TGTGCCAGCAGCCCTGGGACACAGGAGCAGTTCTTC.

In its sample, this clone was seen a few times. This chain joins TRBV5-6 and TRBJ2-3, with TRBD2 identical over 11 bases. The CDR3 is 14 residues long. Trimming cost V 5 bases and J 4 bases; bases outside gene matches: 3. Per the germline V gene, CDR1 is SGHDT and CDR2 is YYEEEE. The chain's CDR3 is CASRLAGVADTQYF. The CDR3 DNA reads as TGTGCCAGCAGACTAGCGGGAGTCGCAGATACGCAGTATTTT.

The chain links TRBV18 to TRBJ1-5; TRBD1 matches at 8 bases. The CDR3 extends over 15 amino acids. Germline CDR1 is KGHSH and CDR2 is LQKENI. The ends lost 3 bases at V and 4 bases at J; junction bases unmatched: 5. CDR3 region: CASSPDDRGNQPQHF. The CDR3 nucleotides read TGTGCCAGCTCACCGGATGACAGGGGTAATCAGCCCCAGCATTTT.

The chain combines TRBV7-9 with TRBJ2-7; 10 bases agree with TRBD2. V gave up 5 bases and J gave up 4 bases; unmatched junction bases: 5. The germline V gene has CDR1 SEHNR and CDR2 FQNEAQ (reference sequence). This CDR3 has 14 residues. The CDR3, as DNA: TGTGCCAGCAGCGCACTAGCGGGATTATACGAGCAGTACTTC. Protein product: CASSALAGLYEQYF.

V and J are TRBV29-1 and TRBJ1-2; D unclear. Trimming took off 8 bases at V and 2 bases at J, with 9 bases between the two ends. Germline CDR1 SQVTM, CDR2 ANQGSEA. CDR3 length: 11 residues. The CDR3 DNA reads as TGCAGCCCCGGACTAAACTATGGCTACACCTTC. Its translation: CSPGLNYGYTF.

The gene calls are TRBV2 and TRBJ1-1; D uncertain. Looked up from germline, CDR1 is SNHLY and CDR2 is FYNNEI. V lost 2 bases, J lost 7 bases, and 14 bases lay in between. The CDR3 contains 14 residues. DNA for the CDR3: TGTGCCAGCAGTGAATCGGTCCCCGGTGGTGAAGCTTTCTTT. Amino acids: CASSESVPGGEAFF.

This clone was counted a few times. V usage is TRBV7-2 and J usage is TRBJ2-5; D gene uncertain. This CDR3 has 15 residues. V was clipped by 5 bases and J by 4 bases, with 17 bases between them. The V gene's germline CDR1 is SGHTA and CDR2 FQGNSA. CDR3 sequence (DNA): TGTGCCAGCAGCCCTAGTAGCCTAGGCCGAGAGACCCAGTACTTC. Its protein is CASSPSSLGRETQYF. The whole variable domain, remainder taken from reference TRBV7-2 and TRBJ2-5, is GAGVSQSPSNKVTEKGKDVELRCDPISGHTALYWYRQSLGQGLEFLIYFQGNSAPDKSGLPSDRFSAERTGGSVSTLTIQRTQQEDSAVYLCASSPSSLGRETQYFGPGTRLLVL.

The chain has TRBV5-1 and TRBJ2-4; 7 bases match TRBD2. The length of the CDR3 is 16 residues. V trimming: 7 bases; J trimming: 0 bases; junction bases outside the gene matches: 10. Germline V gene lookup returns CDR1 SGHRS and CDR2 YFSETQ. In nucleotides, the CDR3 is TGCGCCAGCTCCCCCGGGGGGTTAGAAGCCAAAAACATTCAGTACTTC. This sequence encodes CASSPGGLEAKNIQYF.

This clone was counted between two and nine times. V and J are TRBV28 and TRBJ2-7; D unclear. The CDR3 is 15 residues long. The germline V gene encodes CDR1 MDHEN and CDR2 SYDVKM. The germline V and J ends were trimmed by 5 bases and 5 bases, with 19 bases remaining between them. The CDR3 region is CASSPPQLAQDEQYF. Here the CDR3 DNA reads TGTGCCAGCAGTCCTCCGCAGTTGGCCCAAGACGAGCAGTACTTC.

The chain uses TRBV13 and TRBJ2-3; D call uncertain. The CDR3 runs to 13 residues. Germline V CDR1 and CDR2: PRHDT, FYEKMQ (reference sequence). Trimming took off 6 bases at V and 2 bases at J, with 9 bases between the two ends. The CDR3 reads CASSPSFTDTQYF. DNA of the CDR3: TGTGCCAGCAGTCCTTCCTTCACAGATACGCAGTATTTT.

This clone has more than one count but fewer than ten. The J gene is TRBJ2-5, the V gene TRBV18; 10 nucleotides agree with TRBD2. Germline CDR1 is KGHSH and CDR2 is LQKENI. V was pared by 1 base and J by 4 bases, with 6 bases of the junction left unmatched. The CDR3 spans 16 residues. CDR3: CASSPQPSGSGETQYF. CDR3 nucleotide sequence: TGTGCCAGCTCACCACAGCCTAGCGGGAGTGGAGAGACCCAGTACTTC.

The chain carries TRBV6-1 and TRBJ2-3; 8 bases map to TRBD2. This CDR3 has 14 residues. Germline-derived CDR1 and CDR2 are MNHNS and SASEGT. J gave up 8 bases and V 6 bases, and 10 bases lay outside the gene matches. The CDR3 protein is CASRPGGGMATQYF. The CDR3 DNA sequence: TGTGCCAGCAGGCCGGGCGGGGGGATGGCTACGCAGTATTTT.

The chain employs TRBV28 and TRBJ2-3, with a possible D match to TRBD1 (5 bases). Germline V lookup: CDR1 MDHEN, CDR2 SYDVKM. Trimming left V 1 base short and J 2 bases short, with 16 bases between. CDR3 size: 17 residues. The CDR3 coding sequence is TGTGCCAGCAGTTTATTAATTTCCCAACAGGCCACAGATACGCAGTATTTT. It yields the protein CASSLLISQQATDTQYF.

This clone was seen a handful of times. The CDR3: CASSTLQQNTEAFF. CDR3 sequence (DNA): TGTGCCAGTAGTACCTTACAGCAGAACACTGAAGCTTTCTTT. The V call is TRBV19, the J call TRBJ1-1; D gene unclear. In germline, CDR1 is LNHDA, CDR2 SQIVND (reference sequence). V lost 4 bases, J lost 1 base, and 10 bases lay in between. The CDR3 is 14 residues long.

The gene calls are TRBV2 and TRBJ2-5, with TRBD2 identical over 15 bases. This CDR3 contains 16 residues. Germline values: CDR1 SNHLY, CDR2 FYNNEI. V trimming: 6 bases; J trimming: 2 bases; junction bases outside the gene matches: 4. For the CDR3, the DNA is TGTGCCAGCAGCGGCGGACTAGCGGGGGGGCAAGAGACCCAGTACTTC. Translated, it gives CASSGGLAGGQETQYF.

A few counts support this clone. The rearrangement joins TRBV18 to TRBJ2-3, with a weak D call TRBD2 (6 bases). Germline V lookup: CDR1 KGHSH, CDR2 LQKENI. Trimming shortened V by 5 bases and J by 8 bases, and 14 bases separated the two germline ends. This CDR3 contains 13 residues. CDR3 protein: CASSLEGVGTQYF. CDR3 sequence (DNA): TGTGCCAGCTCATTGGAGGGAGTGGGTACGCAGTATTTT.

The genes are TRBV9 and TRBJ2-5; 8 bases are a match to TRBD2. The V segment lost 3 bases and the J segment 1 base; nucleotides outside the gene matches: 11. CDR3 length: 17 residues. Germline V gives CDR1 SGDLS, CDR2 YYNGEE. CDR3 protein: CASSGGGRGGIQETQYF. The CDR3 bases are TGTGCCAGCAGCGGCGGGGGGCGCGGGGGGATCCAAGAGACCCAGTACTTC.

This clone was seen only a few times. The chain employs TRBV18 and TRBJ1-5; 7 nucleotides agree with TRBD1. Germline V gene data show CDR1 as KGHSH and CDR2 as LQKENI. The CDR3 length is 15 residues. V lost 3 bases, J lost 6 bases, and 8 bases stayed unmatched. The CDR3 reads CASSPAQGGGQPQHF. The CDR3, as DNA: TGTGCCAGCTCACCTGCCCAGGGGGGAGGTCAGCCCCAGCATTTT.

This clone was counted between two and nine times. The J gene is TRBJ2-1, the V gene TRBV10-2, with no clear D. Germline V CDR1 and CDR2: WSHSY, SAAADI. Trimming took 3 bases from V and 0 from J, leaving 6 bases between them. There are 14 residues in the CDR3. CDR3 coding DNA: TGCGCCAGCAGTGAACAGAGCTCCTACAATGAGCAGTTCTTC. Translation gives CASSEQSSYNEQFF.

The V gene is TRBV5-1, the J gene TRBJ1-1; D is unresolved. This CDR3 is 15 amino acids long. Trimming left V 1 base short and J 0 bases short, with 10 bases between. In germline, CDR1 is SGHRS, CDR2 YFSETQ. The CDR3 protein is CASSLLGLLNTEAFF. CDR3 nucleotide sequence: TGCGCCAGCAGCTTGCTCGGACTGTTGAACACTGAAGCTTTCTTT.

The chain employs TRBV5-8 and TRBJ2-1; 8 bases agree with TRBD2. The CDR3 runs 13 residues. V was pared by 1 base and J by 11 bases, with 5 bases of the junction left unmatched. In germline, CDR1 is SGHTS, CDR2 YDEGEE. The CDR3 DNA is TGTGCCAGCAGCTTGTCCGGCGGGAGGAAGCAGTTCTTC. Protein: CASSLSGGRKQFF. Combining the CDR3 with reference TRBV5-8 and TRBJ2-1 gives the whole variable domain EAGVTQSPTHLIKTRGQQATLRCSPISGHTSVYWYQQALGLGLQFLLWYDEGEERNRGNFPPRFSGRQFPNYSSELNVNALELEDSALYLCASSLSGGRKQFFGPGTRLTVL.

The table lists this clone with a count of one. The chain carries TRBV27 and TRBJ1-6; TRBD1 is a possible D gene (6 bases). The V end was cut by 5 bases, the J end by 7 bases, with 12 bases between. CDR1 is MNHEY, CDR2 SMNVEV, per germline (reference sequence). The CDR3 has 14 amino acids. The CDR3 DNA follows: TGTGCCAGCAGTCCCCGGACAGAAAATTCACCCCTCCACTTT. Protein: CASSPRTENSPLHF.

The gene calls are TRBV9 and TRBJ2-1; 8 bases agree with TRBD1. The V and J ends lost 3 bases and 5 bases, in that order; junction bases with no gene match: 7. Germline V CDR1 and CDR2: SGDLS, YYNGEE. This CDR3 spans 15 amino acids. Written as DNA, the CDR3 is TGTGCCAGCAGCGCCCAGGGGGCTCGGGACAATGAGCAGTTCTTC. As protein: CASSAQGARDNEQFF. Full variable domain (rest looked up from reference TRBV9 and TRBJ2-1): DSGVTQTPKHLITATGQRVTLRCSPRSGDLSVYWYQQSLDQGLQFLIQYYNGEERAKGNILERFSAQQFPDLHSELNLSSLELGDSALYFCASSAQGARDNEQFFGPGTRLTVL.

The V and J genes are TRBV2 and TRBJ2-5; 13 bases agree with TRBD2. CDR1 is SNHLY, CDR2 FYNNEI, per germline. The V gene end was trimmed by 6 bases and the J gene end by 3 bases; junction bases not matched to a gene: 1. The CDR3 is 14 amino acids. CDR3 protein: CASRGLAGEETQYF. The CDR3 DNA reads as TGTGCCAGCAGAGGACTAGCGGGGGAAGAGACCCAGTACTTC.